This T cell receptor beta chain was captured in a study of T cell responses to AZD1222 COVID-19 vaccine. Some second doses came at about 4 weeks and others at about 12 weeks; these were pooled. The V gene's germline CDR1 is LGHNA and CDR2 YSLEER. The CDR3 runs to 15 residues. With 0 bases removed from V and 4 bases from J, the gap between germline ends came to 12 bases. Clones were sequenced by immunoSEQ multiplex PCR, and TCRdb holds only the in-frame ones, with some missing. This table has over 130,000 clones, 90% appearing once. The sequenced sample was peripheral blood, obtained 28 days after the second AZD1222 dose. V gene TRBV4-3 combines with J gene TRBJ1-1; a weak D match, TRBD1 (6 bases). This sequence originates from an adult who received the AZD1222 COVID-19 vaccine. The CDR3 nucleotides are TGCGCCAGCAGCCAAGATTTTGGCAGGGGCACTGAAGCTTTCTTT. This encodes CASSQDFGRGTEAFF.